These T cell receptor beta chains were read from a single sample in a study of cytomegalovirus exposure and HLA in healthy donors. Sequencing was performed with immunoSEQ multiplex PCR; in TCRdb, only in-frame clones are kept and a portion is missing. The sample lists more than 95,000 clones, 95% to 97% occurring once. Sequencing input: PBMCs. Every receptor here comes from a man aged 18 to 29 in good health and CMV-seronegative. Both conserved end residues are part of each CDR3. The D gene is left open where the match is weak. Not every row has a clone size; where given, it reads once, few, many or a size class.

CDR3 DNA: TGTGCCTGGAGTGGGCTCGGACTAATAGATGAGCAGTTCTTC; CDR3 protein: CAWSGLGLIDEQFF; clone size: .; D gene: .; V gene: TRBV30; J gene: TRBJ2-1
CDR3 DNA: TGTGCCAGCAGCCTTCCGCGGGGGTCGGACACTGAAGCTTTCTTT; CDR3 protein: CASSLPRGSDTEAFF; clone size: .; D gene: .; V gene: TRBV28; J gene: TRBJ1-1
CDR3 DNA: TGTGCCACCAGCAGAGAAAGGGAGATTGATACGCAGTATTTT; CDR3 protein: CATSREREIDTQYF; clone size: .; D gene: .; V gene: TRBV15; J gene: TRBJ2-3
CDR3 DNA: TGTGCCAGCACCTCGTTGACTAGCGGCCGCTTCTTC; CDR3 protein: CASTSLTSGRFF; clone size: .; D gene: TRBD2; V gene: TRBV28; J gene: TRBJ2-7
CDR3 DNA: TGTGCCAGCACCTTCGGGAACACTGAAGCTTTCTTT; CDR3 protein: CASTFGNTEAFF; clone size: .; D gene: .; V gene: TRBV7-9; J gene: TRBJ1-1
CDR3 DNA: TGTGCCAGCAGAGGGGGTGGACCTAGGACTGAAGCTTTCTTT; CDR3 protein: CASRGGGPRTEAFF; clone size: .; D gene: .; V gene: TRBV7-9; J gene: TRBJ1-1
CDR3 DNA: TGTGCCAGCAGCTTAGCGGCGACTAGCAGGACCTACGAGCAGTACTTC; CDR3 protein: CASSLAATSRTYEQYF; clone size: once; D gene: TRBD2; V gene: TRBV7-2; J gene: TRBJ2-7
CDR3 DNA: TGTGCCAGCAGTGGAACGGGACAGGGGACAGATACGCAGTATTTT; CDR3 protein: CASSGTGQGTDTQYF; clone size: .; D gene: TRBD1; V gene: TRBV9; J gene: TRBJ2-3
CDR3 DNA: TGTGCCAGCAGTGAAGCCGGACAGGACTTCAGCGAGCAGTACTTC; CDR3 protein: CASSEAGQDFSEQYF; clone size: .; D gene: TRBD1; V gene: TRBV2; J gene: TRBJ2-7
CDR3 DNA: TGTGCCAGCAGTCGCGAAGCGGGGTCTTTTAATTACAACACTGAAGCTTTCTTT; CDR3 protein: CASSREAGSFNYNTEAFF; clone size: .; D gene: .; V gene: TRBV5-8; J gene: TRBJ1-1
CDR3 DNA: TGTGCCAGCAGCGCTTTGAATGAGCAGTTCTTC; CDR3 protein: CASSALNEQFF; clone size: once; D gene: .; V gene: TRBV9; J gene: TRBJ2-1
CDR3 DNA: TGTGCCAGTAGTCGGACAGGGGGCGCGAAGGCCTACGAGCAGTACTTC; CDR3 protein: CASSRTGGAKAYEQYF; clone size: .; D gene: TRBD1; V gene: TRBV19; J gene: TRBJ2-7
CDR3 DNA: TGTGCCAGCACCGCAGGGTGGTTCGGTGAAAAACTGTTTTTT; CDR3 protein: CASTAGWFGEKLFF; clone size: .; D gene: .; V gene: TRBV6-1; J gene: TRBJ1-4
CDR3 DNA: TGTGCCAGCAGTTTAAGACAGGGGGCGTCTTTTGGCTATGGCTACACCTTC; CDR3 protein: CASSLRQGASFGYGYTF; clone size: .; D gene: TRBD1; V gene: TRBV28; J gene: TRBJ1-2
CDR3 DNA: TGTGCCAGCAGTTCACCTCTAACCCGCGGGGCGGCCTATGGCTACACCTTC; CDR3 protein: CASSSPLTRGAAYGYTF; clone size: .; D gene: .; V gene: TRBV28; J gene: TRBJ1-2
CDR3 DNA: TGTGCCAGTAGTCAAGACAGGGAGGACGAGCAGTACTTC; CDR3 protein: CASSQDREDEQYF; clone size: few; D gene: .; V gene: TRBV19; J gene: TRBJ2-7
CDR3 DNA: TGTGCCAGCAGATCCGGGACTAGCGAATACAATGAGCAGTTCTTC; CDR3 protein: CASRSGTSEYNEQFF; clone size: .; D gene: TRBD2; V gene: TRBV6-5; J gene: TRBJ2-1
CDR3 DNA: TGTGCCAGCAGCGTGAGCGGCGACTACGAGCAGTACTTC; CDR3 protein: CASSVSGDYEQYF; clone size: .; D gene: .; V gene: TRBV9; J gene: TRBJ2-7
CDR3 DNA: TGTGCCTGGAGTGTACCTTGGGCAGGGTGGCGCTACGAGCAGTACTTC; CDR3 protein: CAWSVPWAGWRYEQYF; clone size: .; D gene: .; V gene: TRBV30; J gene: TRBJ2-7
CDR3 DNA: TGTGCCAGCAGCAACATCCTCCGCTACGAGCAGTACTTC; CDR3 protein: CASSNILRYEQYF; clone size: .; D gene: .; V gene: TRBV5-4; J gene: TRBJ2-7
CDR3 DNA: TGTGCCAGCAGCTCCGACAGGGGGCGGACAGATACGCAGTATTTT; CDR3 protein: CASSSDRGRTDTQYF; clone size: .; D gene: TRBD1; V gene: TRBV6-6; J gene: TRBJ2-3
CDR3 DNA: TGTGCCAGCAGCTTAACGGGACGACCGGGACAGGGGAGCACAGATACGCAGTATTTT; CDR3 protein: CASSLTGRPGQGSTDTQYF; clone size: .; D gene: TRBD1; V gene: TRBV7-9; J gene: TRBJ2-3
CDR3 DNA: TGTGCCATCTACAGGGATCGGGAATATGGCTACACCTTC; CDR3 protein: CAIYRDREYGYTF; clone size: .; D gene: .; V gene: TRBV28; J gene: TRBJ1-2
CDR3 DNA: TGTGCCAGCAGCCCATTACAGGGCCGACAGCCCCAGCATTTT; CDR3 protein: CASSPLQGRQPQHF; clone size: .; D gene: .; V gene: TRBV4-2; J gene: TRBJ1-5
CDR3 DNA: TGTGCCAGCAGTTCCAAGTGGGCCCCACAAGGGACCCAGTACTTC; CDR3 protein: CASSSKWAPQGTQYF; clone size: .; D gene: .; V gene: TRBV6-6; J gene: TRBJ2-5
CDR3 DNA: TGTGCCAGCAGCTCGGAGGGCCGAATGAACACTGAAGCTTTCTTT; CDR3 protein: CASSSEGRMNTEAFF; clone size: once; D gene: .; V gene: TRBV11-2; J gene: TRBJ1-1
CDR3 DNA: TGTGCCAGCAGCCACCGTGGACAGGCCAACACTGAAGCTTTCTTT; CDR3 protein: CASSHRGQANTEAFF; clone size: .; D gene: TRBD1; V gene: TRBV13; J gene: TRBJ1-1
CDR3 DNA: TGTGCCAGCAGTGTCAACAGGGCCTTCTATGGCTACACCTTC; CDR3 protein: CASSVNRAFYGYTF; clone size: .; D gene: .; V gene: TRBV27; J gene: TRBJ1-2
CDR3 DNA: TGTGCCAGCAGCGTAGACAGGACAGGGGTGTATGGGGCCAACGTCCTGACTTTC; CDR3 protein: CASSVDRTGVYGANVLTF; clone size: .; D gene: TRBD1; V gene: TRBV9; J gene: TRBJ2-6
CDR3 DNA: TGTGCCAGCAGTTCAGGGGGCCCAGAGAGGCCCCAGCATTTT; CDR3 protein: CASSSGGPERPQHF; clone size: .; D gene: TRBD1; V gene: TRBV6-1; J gene: TRBJ1-5
CDR3 DNA: TGTGCCAGCAGCCCGACTTTGTCTGGGGCCAACGTCCTGACTTTC; CDR3 protein: CASSPTLSGANVLTF; clone size: .; D gene: .; V gene: TRBV5-8; J gene: TRBJ2-6
CDR3 DNA: TGCGCCAGCAGCCAAGGAGGGGGATACACCGGGGAGCTGTTTTTT; CDR3 protein: CASSQGGGYTGELFF; clone size: .; D gene: .; V gene: TRBV4-3; J gene: TRBJ2-2
CDR3 DNA: TGTGCCAGCAGTGGACATCCTGCGGGACAGCCCCAGCATTTT; CDR3 protein: CASSGHPAGQPQHF; clone size: .; D gene: .; V gene: TRBV6-5; J gene: TRBJ1-5
CDR3 DNA: TGTGCCACCTTAATACTTAACTATGGCTACACCTTC; CDR3 protein: CATLILNYGYTF; clone size: .; D gene: .; V gene: TRBV28; J gene: TRBJ1-2
CDR3 DNA: TGTGCCAGTAGTATAAACCGGGACAGGGGTCACGAGCAGTACTTC; CDR3 protein: CASSINRDRGHEQYF; clone size: once; D gene: TRBD1; V gene: TRBV19; J gene: TRBJ2-7
CDR3 DNA: TGTGCCTGGAGTCCACTTGCTAACACTGAAGCTTTCTTT; CDR3 protein: CAWSPLANTEAFF; clone size: .; D gene: .; V gene: TRBV30; J gene: TRBJ1-1
CDR3 DNA: TGTGCCAGCACTTTGTTAGTTACAGATACGCAGTATTTT; CDR3 protein: CASTLLVTDTQYF; clone size: .; D gene: .; V gene: TRBV7-9; J gene: TRBJ2-3
CDR3 DNA: TGTGCTAGTGCCCCTGGACAGGGAGGGACCGGGGAGCTGTTTTTT; CDR3 protein: CASAPGQGGTGELFF; clone size: once; D gene: .; V gene: TRBV12-5; J gene: TRBJ2-2
CDR3 DNA: TGTGCCAGCAGCCCATCAGGAGAAAAACTGTTTTTT; CDR3 protein: CASSPSGEKLFF; clone size: .; D gene: .; V gene: TRBV7-8; J gene: TRBJ1-4
CDR3 DNA: TGTGCCAGCGGGGCCAACGGTGGCAATCAGCCCCAGCATTTT; CDR3 protein: CASGANGGNQPQHF; clone size: .; D gene: .; V gene: TRBV2; J gene: TRBJ1-5
CDR3 DNA: TGTGCCAGCAGTTTATCGGCAGGACAAGAGACCCAGTACTTC; CDR3 protein: CASSLSAGQETQYF; clone size: .; D gene: .; V gene: TRBV27; J gene: TRBJ2-5
CDR3 DNA: TGCGCCAGCAGCCCTCGAGATGTCGGGACAGGGGGCGCGAGCTCCTACGAGCAGTACTTC; CDR3 protein: CASSPRDVGTGGASSYEQYF; clone size: .; D gene: TRBD1; V gene: TRBV4-1; J gene: TRBJ2-7
CDR3 DNA: TGTGCCAGCAGCGTCAGCTCTGGGGGAGGCTATGGCTACACCTTC; CDR3 protein: CASSVSSGGGYGYTF; clone size: .; D gene: .; V gene: TRBV9; J gene: TRBJ1-2
CDR3 DNA: TGTGCCAGCAGCGTAGCCCCGCTCTTGAGCTCCTACAATGAGCAGTTCTTC; CDR3 protein: CASSVAPLLSSYNEQFF; clone size: .; D gene: .; V gene: TRBV9; J gene: TRBJ2-1
CDR3 DNA: TGCGCCAGCAGCCAAGCTTACAGATCAGAGACCCAGTACTTC; CDR3 protein: CASSQAYRSETQYF; clone size: .; D gene: .; V gene: TRBV4-3; J gene: TRBJ2-5
CDR3 DNA: TGTGCCTGGAGGTATCCGGGACAGGGGTATCAGCCCCAGCATTTT; CDR3 protein: CAWRYPGQGYQPQHF; clone size: .; D gene: TRBD1; V gene: TRBV30; J gene: TRBJ1-5
CDR3 DNA: TGTGCCTGGAGTGCGCGGTCCGGGCAGCCCCAGCATTTT; CDR3 protein: CAWSARSGQPQHF; clone size: .; D gene: .; V gene: TRBV30; J gene: TRBJ1-5
CDR3 DNA: TGCGCCAGCAGCCAAGATACTAGCGGGACGGGATATACGCAGTATTTT; CDR3 protein: CASSQDTSGTGYTQYF; clone size: .; D gene: TRBD2; V gene: TRBV4-3; J gene: TRBJ2-3
CDR3 DNA: TGTGCCTGGAGTGTACGGGGGGGCACTGAAGCTTTCTTT; CDR3 protein: CAWSVRGGTEAFF; clone size: .; D gene: .; V gene: TRBV30; J gene: TRBJ1-1
CDR3 DNA: TGTGCCAGCAGTTTTCCTACAGGGGATACGCAGTATTTT; CDR3 protein: CASSFPTGDTQYF; clone size: .; D gene: .; V gene: TRBV27; J gene: TRBJ2-3
CDR3 DNA: TGTGCCAGCAGTTCCCGCCGACAGGGGACGAACACTGAAGCTTTCTTT; CDR3 protein: CASSSRRQGTNTEAFF; clone size: once; D gene: TRBD1; V gene: TRBV6-5; J gene: TRBJ1-1